This passage covers 22 T cell receptor beta chains from one sample sequenced in a study of cytomegalovirus exposure and HLA in healthy donors. Clones were read by immunoSEQ multiplex PCR, and TCRdb kept only the in-frame ones, dropping some. Here the sample spans about 190,000 clones, over 65% being singletons. Sequences were obtained from PBMCs. The source is a man between 18 and 35 years old in good health and CMV-seropositive.

V and J are TRBV7-9 and TRBJ2-7; TRBD2 is a possible D gene (6 bases). The CDR3 totals 11 residues. Trimming removed 1 base at V and 12 bases at J, with 10 bases between. CDR1 SEHNR and CDR2 FQNEAQ come from the germline V gene (reference sequence). The CDR3 nucleotides read TGTGCCAGCAGCTTAGGTGGGAGGTGGTACTTC. This codes for CASSLGGRWYF.

The chain employs TRBV7-9 and TRBJ2-3, with D possibly matching TRBD2 (5 bases). CDR1 and CDR2 from the germline V gene are SEHNR and FQNEAQ (reference sequence). Trimming shortened V by 4 bases and J by 0 bases, and 11 bases separated the two germline ends. CDR3 size: 15 residues. CDR3 sequence (DNA): TGTGCCAGCAGCTCCGGACTGGGTAGCACAGATACGCAGTATTTT. This translates into CASSSGLGSTDTQYF.

The chain couples TRBV7-3 to TRBJ2-3; D perhaps matches TRBD2 (7 bases). The CDR3 sequence is 16 residues long. Looked up from germline, CDR1 is SGHTA and CDR2 is FQGTGA. V lost 5 bases to trimming and J lost 1 base, with 16 bases between them. The CDR3 here is CASSPRGGGGTDTQYF. As DNA, the CDR3 is TGTGCCAGCAGCCCGAGAGGAGGGGGGGGCACAGATACGCAGTATTTT. The full variable domain, rest sourced from reference TRBV7-3 and TRBJ2-3, is GAGVSQTPSNKVTEKGKYVELRCDPISGHTALYWYRQSLGQGPEFLIYFQGTGAADDSGLPNDRFFAVRPEGSVSTLKIQRTERGDSAVYLCASSPRGGGGTDTQYFGPGTRLTVL.

The chain employs TRBV2 and TRBJ2-5; 10 positions match TRBD2. Germline V CDR1 and CDR2: SNHLY, FYNNEI. CDR3 length: 15 residues. Germline trimming cut 2 bases from V and 6 bases from J; bases unmatched to any gene: 6. Here the CDR3 DNA reads TGTGCCAGCAGTGAAAGCGGGAGGGCCGTGCAGACCCAGTACTTC. This codes for CASSESGRAVQTQYF.

The rearrangement uses TRBV27 and TRBJ2-1; 10 bases line up with TRBD2. With V trimmed by 10 bases and J by 1 base, 7 bases remained unmatched. The CDR3 is 15 amino acids. From germline, CDR1 is MNHEY and CDR2 SMNVEV (reference sequence). The DNA for the CDR3 is TGTGCCACCTCTGAAGCGGGAGGGTCCTACAATGAGCAGTTCTTC. Residues: CATSEAGGSYNEQFF.

The V gene is TRBV5-1, the J gene TRBJ1-4; D gene unclear. The germline V gene encodes CDR1 SGHRS and CDR2 YFSETQ. The CDR3 length is 17 residues. V was shortened by 0 bases and J by 0 bases, with 12 bases between the two germline ends. Here the CDR3 reads CASSLAGEYATNEKLFF. The DNA of the CDR3 is TGCGCCAGCAGCTTGGCCGGGGAGTATGCAACTAATGAAAAACTGTTTTTT. The full variable domain, completed using reference TRBV5-1 and TRBJ1-4, is KAGVTQTPRYLIKTRGQQVTLSCSPISGHRSVSWYQQTPGQGLQFLFEYFSETQRNKGNFPGRFSGRQFSNSRSEMNVSTLELGDSALYLCASSLAGEYATNEKLFFGSGTQLSVL.

The V call is TRBV2, the J call TRBJ1-2, with 7 bases lining up with TRBD1. The ends lost 6 bases at V and 4 bases at J; junction bases unmatched: 8. Germline V lookup: CDR1 SNHLY, CDR2 FYNNEI. The CDR3 spans 14 residues. CDR3 sequence: CASRDRASPYGYTF. The DNA for the CDR3 is TGTGCCAGCAGAGACAGGGCCTCCCCCTATGGCTACACCTTC.

The chain has TRBV28 and TRBJ1-5; 8 nucleotides agree with TRBD1. Germline loops: CDR1 MDHEN, CDR2 SYDVKM. The junction had 3 bases not matched to a gene; V was cut back by 6 bases and J by 5 bases. CDR3 length: 13 amino acids. The CDR3 region has the DNA TGTGCCAGCAGAGAGACAGGGGATCAGCCCCAGCATTTT. Translation gives CASRETGDQPQHF.

The chain combines TRBV19 with TRBJ1-2, with D maybe TRBD1 (5 bases). This CDR3 contains 14 residues. CDR1 LNHDA and CDR2 SQIVND come from the germline V gene (reference sequence). V lost 7 bases, J lost 2 bases, and 14 bases lay in between. The CDR3 region is CASNQGKSNYGYTF. In DNA form, the CDR3 reads TGTGCCAGTAACCAGGGTAAAAGCAACTATGGCTACACCTTC.

This clone was counted at least ten times. The CDR3, as DNA: TGTGCCAGCAGCCAAGGGGCTAACTATGGCTACACCTTC. Translation: CASSQGANYGYTF. This chain uses TRBV6-6 with TRBJ1-2; TRBD1 is a possible D gene (5 bases). The germline V gene has CDR1 MNHNY and CDR2 SVGAGI (reference sequence). The V and J ends lost 6 bases and 0 bases respectively, with 8 bases between them. This CDR3 comprises 13 residues.

The chain has TRBV27 and TRBJ2-7; D possibly corresponds to TRBD1 (6 bases). The CDR3 consists of 14 residues. Trimming removed 6 bases at V and 4 bases at J, with 16 bases between. Germline V gene lookup returns CDR1 MNHEY and CDR2 SMNVEV (reference sequence). CDR3 coding DNA: TGTGCCAGCAGCAGGGGTGGAACCGGTTACGAGCAGTACTTC. Encoded protein: CASSRGGTGYEQYF.

The gene calls are TRBV6-4 and TRBJ2-3; tentatively, D is TRBD2 (6 bases). Trimming cost V 5 bases and J 1 base, with 7 bases left between them. Germline CDR1 and CDR2: MRHNA and SNTAGT. This CDR3 contains 13 residues. In DNA form, the CDR3 reads TGTGCCAGCAGTTCTAGCGGCACAGATACGCAGTATTTT. Protein: CASSSSGTDTQYF.

This clone was observed once. The gene calls are TRBV27 and TRBJ2-1; 8 bases fit TRBD2. Germline V gene lookup returns CDR1 MNHEY and CDR2 SMNVEV (reference sequence). With 5 bases clipped from V and 4 bases from J, the junction kept 1 base outside the gene matches. CDR3 size: 13 residues. For the CDR3, the DNA is TGTGCCAGCAGTATAGCGGGGTACAATGAGCAGTTCTTC. It translates to CASSIAGYNEQFF.

The chain is built from TRBV14 and TRBJ2-1; 13 bases align to TRBD2. This CDR3 has 15 amino acids. V lost 4 bases and J lost 7; bases outside the gene matches: 4. Germline lookup yields CDR1 SGHDN and CDR2 FVKESK. The CDR3 sequence: CASSLGLAGVNEQFF. CDR3 bases: TGTGCCAGCAGCCTAGGACTAGCGGGAGTGAATGAGCAGTTCTTC. The full variable domain, its missing parts supplied by reference TRBV14 and TRBJ2-1, is EAGVTQFPSHSVIEKGQTVTLRCDPISGHDNLYWYRRVMGKEIKFLLHFVKESKQDESGMPNNRFLAERTGGTYSTLKVQPAELEDSGVYFCASSLGLAGVNEQFFGPGTRLTVL.

The chain uses TRBV6-1 and TRBJ1-1; D may be TRBD1 (6 bases). CDR3 size: 11 residues. V lost 8 bases and J lost 8, with 12 bases in between. The germline CDR1 and CDR2 sequences are MNHNS and SASEGT. The CDR3 spells CASGDTFEAFF. The CDR3 DNA follows: TGTGCCAGCGGGGACACCTTCGAAGCTTTCTTT.

The chain has TRBV5-1 and TRBJ1-4; 8 bases are shared with TRBD1. Trimming cost V 0 bases and J 4 bases; bases outside gene matches: 2. The V gene's germline CDR1 is SGHRS and CDR2 YFSETQ. The CDR3 is 15 residues long. The CDR3 DNA sequence: TGCGCCAGCAGCTTGGGGACAGGGCATAATGAAAAACTGTTTTTT. Amino acid sequence: CASSLGTGHNEKLFF. The variable domain in full, completed from reference TRBV5-1 and TRBJ1-4, reads KAGVTQTPRYLIKTRGQQVTLSCSPISGHRSVSWYQQTPGQGLQFLFEYFSETQRNKGNFPGRFSGRQFSNSRSEMNVSTLELGDSALYLCASSLGTGHNEKLFFGSGTQLSVL.

The chain couples TRBV7-3 to TRBJ2-1; 11 bases are shared with TRBD2. The germline V gene encodes CDR1 SGHTA and CDR2 FQGTGA. The V gene end was trimmed by 4 bases and the J gene end by 8 bases; junction bases not matched to a gene: 10. This CDR3 spans 16 amino acids. CDR3 region: CASSSGLLAGEDEQFF. As DNA, the CDR3 is TGTGCCAGCAGCTCCGGATTACTAGCGGGAGAGGATGAGCAGTTCTTC.

The gene calls are TRBV11-2 and TRBJ2-1, with TRBD2 matching over 10 bases. This CDR3 has 18 amino acids. Germline CDR1 and CDR2: SGHAT and FQNNGV. After removal of 0 bases from V and 9 bases from J, the junction contained 14 bases not matched to a gene. The CDR3 DNA reads as TGTGCCAGCAGCTTAGATCCGGTGCTAGCGGGAGTGGGAGTTGAGCAGTTCTTC. Its translation: CASSLDPVLAGVGVEQFF.

V gene TRBV28 combines with J gene TRBJ2-5; D possibly corresponds to TRBD2 (6 bases). The germline CDR1 and CDR2 sequences are MDHEN and SYDVKM. The CDR3 extends over 15 amino acids. Trimming cost V 2 bases and J 5 bases, with 15 bases left between them. This CDR3 is CASSLPKEGLETQYF. The CDR3 coding sequence is TGTGCCAGCAGTTTACCGAAGGAGGGTTTGGAGACCCAGTACTTC.

The chain recombines TRBV29-1 with TRBJ2-7; D is perhaps TRBD1 (6 bases). V lost 4 bases and J 6 bases, leaving 13 bases between the germline ends. Germline values: CDR1 SQVTM, CDR2 ANQGSEA. There are 12 residues in the CDR3. The CDR3 reads CSVAGQWPEQYF. DNA for the CDR3: TGCAGCGTTGCCGGACAGTGGCCCGAGCAGTACTTC.

The chain joins TRBV4-1 to TRBJ2-3; D not certain. V lost 1 base and J 2 bases, leaving 7 bases between the germline ends. The CDR3 runs 14 residues. Germline values: CDR1 MGHRA, CDR2 YSYEKL. The CDR3 protein is CASSQVPVTDTQYF. In DNA, the CDR3 is TGCGCCAGCAGCCAAGTACCAGTCACAGATACGCAGTATTTT.

The chain combines TRBV5-6 with TRBJ2-3; D not resolved. CDR3 length equals 13 residues. V lost 1 base and J 12 bases, leaving 15 bases between the germline ends. Per germline, CDR1 SGHDT and CDR2 YYEEEE. CDR3 amino acids: CASSLSLSEAQYF. The CDR3 region has the DNA TGTGCCAGCAGCTTGTCTTTGTCCGAAGCCCAGTATTTT. The full variable domain, with the rest looked up from reference TRBV5-6 and TRBJ2-3, is DAGVTQSPTHLIKTRGQQVTLRCSPKSGHDTVSWYQQALGQGPQFIFQYYEEEERQRGNFPDRFSGHQFPNYSSELNVNALLLGDSALYLCASSLSLSEAQYFGPGTRLTVL.